This TCR beta chain was identified in a study of shared clonotypes between healthy human individuals. Study overall: Donors were a couple of women and a few men aged 18 to 49.

The authors loaded 200 ng DNA, about 30,000 T cell genomes, into sorted-subset replicate PCRs. Here immunoSEQ multiplex PCR was the method, and the copy in TCRdb shows in-frame clones only, minus some. The table records about 1 million clones, more than 65% of them present only once. V was trimmed by 0 bases and J by 15 bases, leaving 9 bases between them. The CDR3 has 12 amino acids. The chain uses TRBV23-1 and TRBJ1-6, with D unresolved. TRBV23-1 belongs to the ORF category, with a function that is uncertain. This sequence originates from a young man in good health. Sequencing input: memory CD4+ T cells sorted from blood. Subset of the sample: CD45RA-negative fraction. The CDR3 coding sequence is TGCGCCAGCAGTCAATCCCGGCACAACCTCCACTTT. It yields the protein CASSQSRHNLHF.